Reported below is one T cell receptor beta chain. Its specific antigen is unknown. No qualities accompany the bases; no much larger clone lies one base away. The data stem from a study of blood T cells in healthy people across ages (dated by TCRdb to 2013 to 2016). Regarding the study in general: Template switching captured roughly one uniquely barcoded TCR beta cDNA molecule per two T cells in model experiments. The study measured age-related changes in TCR beta repertoire diversity using deep sequencing normalized with unique cDNA molecular identifiers. The donors were split into four age groups: young (average about 16 years), middle-aged (around 37), aged (62) and long-lived (about 74). Donors of different ages were randomly distributed across sequencing lanes to avoid experimental bias. The study analyzed two additional independent replicas of 1 million unique cDNA reads from the same blood draw for two donors, one aged 18 to 30 and one aged 80 or older.

Donors were around 37 systemically healthy Caucasian individuals from Russia aged roughly 6 to 95 years. Ten milliliters of peripheral blood were drawn from each donor into EDTA-treated Vacutainer tubes. Ficoll-Paque density-gradient centrifugation was used to isolate PBMCs, with at least 6.5 million per sample. Trizol reagent was used to extract total RNA from PBMCs, with at least 5 micrograms per sample. For every donor, an aliquot of PBMCs went through flow cytometry to measure the percentages of naive CD45RAhigh/CD27high T cells. The library was obtained by 5' RACE. The sequencer listed for this sample is Illumina HiSeq 2500. A second PCR of 7 to 11 cycles was performed with a sample-barcoded 5' primer and a J-beta primer mix. A template-switch 5' adaptor carrying 12 random nucleotides introduced a unique molecular identifier onto each TCR beta cDNA molecule. Each sample yielded at least 2.5 million CDR3-containing paired-end reads. First-strand cDNA was synthesized from all RNA with the Mint cDNA synthesis kit, primed by a TRBC-specific oligonucleotide. After uracil-DNA glycosylase treatment, a first 18-cycle PCR used universal primers M1SS and BC2_uni_R on all cDNA. As for how the authors treated the data: Normalization of each sample was performed by random selection of 1 million high-quality reads, each carrying a distinct molecular identifier. Reads with shared molecular identifiers were discarded instead of being binned into consensus sequences. MiTCR, with a Q25 quality threshold and the strictest error-elimination algorithm, was used for CDR3 identification, clonotype clustering and error correction. A nonparametric unseen species model with Euler transformation was used to estimate a lower bound on total TCR beta diversity. The raw public reads went through TCRdb reprocessing: fastp at Q25, MiXCR clone calling, in-frame beta chains kept. Under each unique CDR3 protein, matching rows form one entry showing the most common genes and DNA. Here the V and J calls rest on TCRdb's processing, not on the authors' analysis. The sample data list about 730,000 distinct CDR3 sequences, and about 42% of these were observed just once. The top ten constitute around a fifth of the sample.

The study at large found these results: There was a strong correlation between observed TCR beta diversity and the percentage of naive T cells measured by flow cytometry. Compared with the aged group, the long-lived group had more naive CD4+ T cells, fewer expanded clones and increased TCR diversity, suggesting age selection. Observed TCR beta diversity per million T cells fell roughly linearly with age, and a significant reduction was already apparent by age around 44. The CMV infection status of donors was not known, potentially confounding age-related changes in expanded clonotypes. Total diversity estimates from one million sequenced T cells were considered lower bounds and underestimates. Bulk unsorted PBMC profiling prevented conclusive comparison of naive and antigen-experienced compartments.

The CDR3 measures 15 amino acids from cysteine to phenylalanine. Only CDR3 DNA is held: 45 bases, read in frame from base 1. The junction carries 17 bases between V and J, which are trimmed by 6 bases and 3 bases respectively. Reading the germline V gene gives CDR1 MGHDK and CDR2 SYGVNS. The rearrangement combines TRBV25-1 with TRBJ1-2, with the D gene not confidently named. The receptor was isolated from an older woman in good health. The sequenced sample consisted of blood. The CDR3 region reads CASRDNPGEDYGYTF. The DNA sequence is as follows: TGTGCCAGCAGAGATAACCCAGGAGAAGACTATGGCTACACCTTC.